The clone carrying this T cell receptor delta chain was picked up a small number of times. A far larger clone is one base from this, pointing to a likely read error. The same CDR3 arises from other DNA sequences in this sample as well. V dropped 0 bases and J dropped 3 bases, with 28 bases sitting between them. Germline V lookup: CDR1 GEAIGNYY, CDR2 EKD. The CDR3 loop spans 20 amino acids. PBMCs from patients and controls supplied the genomic DNA for sequencing. The data were obtained in a study of gamma delta lymphoproliferative disorders and STAT genes. Study at large: At least 50 ng of genomic DNA went into each LymphoTrack Dx TCRG Assay library.

TCRdb re-called the multiplex PCR reads with CATT. The repertoire consists of roughly 3,000 delta-chain clones, with under 1.2% occurring once and the leading ten covering under 30%. This chain connects TRDV2 to TRDJ1; D is perhaps TRDD3 (6 bases). Sequenced input: blood. This receptor was obtained from a human donor in good health. CDR3 protein: CACDTVARGDPRGRSDKLIF. The CDR3 DNA is TGTGCCTGTGACACCGTTGCCCGGGGGGACCCGAGAGGACGATCCGATAAACTCATCTTT.